This T cell receptor beta chain was recorded in a study of control samples from healthy donors and cancer patients. Using immunoSEQ multiplex PCR, the repertoire was profiled, and TCRdb retains in-frame clones only, with some absent. Among about 130,000 clones listed, about 92% were seen once. The CDR3 is 14 residues long. Per the germline V gene, CDR1 is SGHVS and CDR2 is FQNEAQ. V shed 3 bases and J shed 5 bases, with 11 bases lying between them. The chain combines TRBV7-8 with TRBJ2-4; possibly TRBD2 for D (6 bases). The sample comprised blood. This receptor was identified in a woman aged 45 to 65 in good health. DNA for the CDR3: TGTGCCAGCAGCTTGGAGGGGCCTCAAAACATTCAGTACTTC. Translated, it gives CASSLEGPQNIQYF.